This T cell receptor beta chain is from a study of cytomegalovirus exposure and HLA in healthy donors. Whole-study context: Earlier work reported 117 million unique TCR beta sequences from 150 million to 200 million T cells.

As to this clone: What it recognizes is unknown.

A multiplex PCR was run with 60 Vbeta primers and 13 Jbeta primers. Only in-frame clones appear in the TCRdb table, and some are missing; sequencing was by immunoSEQ multiplex PCR. The table lists roughly 51,000 clones. Notes on the study in general: Reports showed the classifier diagnosing cytomegalovirus status with high specificity and sensitivity. In a later analysis, a missense DCLRE1C variant was linked to TCR beta V- and J-gene trimming. On later analysis, the bulk of CMV-associated TCR beta chains appeared to be HLA-restricted.

Germline CDR1 reads MNHNY; CDR2 reads SVGAGI (reference sequence). The CDR3 consists of 14 residues. The junction had 7 bases not matched to a gene; V was cut back by 10 bases and J by 1 base. The chain recombines TRBV6-6 with TRBJ1-5, with 7 bases lining up with TRBD1. Input material: PBMCs. The origin of this receptor is a woman in her fifties or sixties in good health and CMV-seropositive. The CDR3 loop is CATLLQGSNQPQHF. In nucleotides, the CDR3 is TGTGCCACCTTACTACAGGGGAGCAATCAGCCCCAGCATTTT.